One sample yielded the 8 T cell receptor beta chains listed below, sequenced in a study of CD8 T cells in Susac syndrome. With random hexamers, reverse transcription was performed on about 0.5 to 1 ug of RNA. TCRdb recomputed calls from the immunoSEQ multiplex PCR reads with MiXCR, one row per CDR3 protein. This sample has 150,000 to 200,000 distinct CDR3 sequences, with about 91% found just once. The source material was CD4+ T cells from PBMCs. The receptor set was obtained from a human donor in good health.

The chain is built from TRBV7-2 and TRBJ2-1; D remains unclear. The V gene's germline CDR1 is SGHTA and CDR2 FQGNSA. The CDR3 totals 16 residues. V dropped 6 bases and J dropped 4 bases, with 19 bases sitting between them. The DNA for the CDR3 is TGTGCCAGCAGTTACCAACCTACAAGTGGGTACAATGAGCAGTTCTTC. Encoded protein: CASSYQPTSGYNEQFF.

The chain is built from TRBV2 and TRBJ2-5; D is unclear. The CDR3 covers 13 residues. The germline V gene has CDR1 SNHLY and CDR2 FYNNEI. With 7 bases removed from V and 0 bases from J, the gap between germline ends came to 9 bases. CDR3 DNA: TGTGCCAGCAATAGGGAAAACCAAGAGACCCAGTACTTC. Translating gives CASNRENQETQYF.

This chain uses TRBV19 with TRBJ2-4; D unclear. The CDR3 sequence is 12 residues long. The germline V gene encodes CDR1 LNHDA and CDR2 SQIVND (reference sequence). Trimming cost V 3 bases and J 6 bases, with 6 bases left between them. This CDR3 is CASSIDGNIQYF. The DNA of the CDR3 is TGTGCCAGTAGTATTGACGGAAACATTCAGTACTTC.

In nucleotides, the CDR3 is TGTGCCAGCAGTGAACAGGTGGGAGGTAGCGGGAAAAAGCAGTTCTTC. This codes for CASSEQVGGSGKKQFF. This sequence joins TRBV2 and TRBJ2-1, with TRBD2 matching 8 bases. J gave up 11 bases and V 2 bases, and 14 bases lay outside the gene matches. Germline CDR1 and CDR2: SNHLY and FYNNEI. CDR3 length equals 16 residues.

The J gene is TRBJ1-1, the V gene TRBV20-1, with D possibly being TRBD1 (5 bases). The CDR3 has 13 amino acids. With 1 base removed from V and 4 bases from J, the gap between germline ends came to 10 bases. The V gene's germline CDR1 is DFQATT and CDR2 SNEGSKA (reference sequence). DNA for the CDR3: TGCAGTGCTAGAGTCGGGGGATCCACTGAAGCTTTCTTT. Translation: CSARVGGSTEAFF.

The chain uses TRBV20-1 and TRBJ2-1; 7 positions agree with TRBD2. The CDR3 consists of 15 residues. CDR1 and CDR2 from the germline V gene are DFQATT and SNEGSKA (reference sequence). V shed 6 bases, J shed 2 bases, and the junction held 10 bases outside the gene matches. CDR3 bases: TGCAGTGCCCCTGGCAAGCGGGAAACCTACAATGAGCAGTTCTTC. Translation gives CSAPGKRETYNEQFF.

CDR3 loop: CAWGTGFDQPQHF. CDR3 sequence (DNA): TGTGCCTGGGGGACAGGGTTTGATCAGCCCCAGCATTTT. The chain carries TRBV30 and TRBJ1-5; 9 bases line up with TRBD1. Germline CDR1 is GTSNPN and CDR2 is SVGIG (reference sequence). With V trimmed by 5 bases and J by 5 bases, 4 bases remained unmatched. This CDR3 spans 13 amino acids.

The chain employs TRBV7-9 and TRBJ2-7, with D perhaps assigned TRBD1 or TRBD2 (5 bases each). Germline lookup yields CDR1 SEHNR and CDR2 FQNEAQ (reference sequence). V was shortened by 6 bases and J by 0 bases, with 15 bases between the two germline ends. There are 15 residues in the CDR3. For the CDR3, the DNA is TGTGCCAGCAGGTCCGGGACCCCGTTCTCCTACGAGCAGTACTTC. It codes for CASRSGTPFSYEQYF. The full variable domain, its missing parts supplied by reference TRBV7-9 and TRBJ2-7, is DTGVSQNPRHKITKRGQNVTFRCDPISEHNRLYWYRQTLGQGPEFLTYFQNEAQLEKSRLLSDRFSAERPKGSFSTLEIQRTEQGDSAMYLCASRSGTPFSYEQYFGPGTRLTVT.